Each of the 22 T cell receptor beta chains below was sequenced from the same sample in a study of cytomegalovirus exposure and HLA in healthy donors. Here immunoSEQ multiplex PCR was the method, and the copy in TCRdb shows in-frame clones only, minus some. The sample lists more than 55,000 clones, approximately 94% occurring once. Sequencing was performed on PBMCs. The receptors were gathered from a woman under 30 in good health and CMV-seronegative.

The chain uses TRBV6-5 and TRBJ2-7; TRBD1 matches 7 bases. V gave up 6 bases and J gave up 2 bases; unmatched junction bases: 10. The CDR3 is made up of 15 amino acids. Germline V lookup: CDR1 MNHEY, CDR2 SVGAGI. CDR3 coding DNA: TGTGCCAGCAGCGCCCGGACAGGTGGTCCCTACGAGCAGTACTTC. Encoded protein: CASSARTGGPYEQYF.

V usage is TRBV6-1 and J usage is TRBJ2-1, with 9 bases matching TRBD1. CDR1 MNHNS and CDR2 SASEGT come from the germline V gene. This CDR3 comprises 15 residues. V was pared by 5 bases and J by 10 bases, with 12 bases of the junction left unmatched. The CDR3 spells CASSTPSDRGGEQFF. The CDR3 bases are TGTGCCAGCAGTACCCCCTCGGACAGGGGTGGCGAGCAGTTCTTC.

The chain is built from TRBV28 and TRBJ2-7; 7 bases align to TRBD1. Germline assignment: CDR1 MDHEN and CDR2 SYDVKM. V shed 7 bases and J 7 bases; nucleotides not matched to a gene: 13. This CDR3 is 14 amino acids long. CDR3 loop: CASTAGGTLREQYF. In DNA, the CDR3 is TGTGCCAGCACCGCAGGGGGTACCCTCCGGGAGCAGTACTTC.

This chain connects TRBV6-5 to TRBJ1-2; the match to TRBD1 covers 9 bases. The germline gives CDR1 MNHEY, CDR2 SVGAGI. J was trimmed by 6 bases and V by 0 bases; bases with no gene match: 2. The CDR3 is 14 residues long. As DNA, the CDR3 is TGTGCCAGCAGTTACTCGAGGACAGGGGATGGCTACACCTTC. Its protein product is CASSYSRTGDGYTF.

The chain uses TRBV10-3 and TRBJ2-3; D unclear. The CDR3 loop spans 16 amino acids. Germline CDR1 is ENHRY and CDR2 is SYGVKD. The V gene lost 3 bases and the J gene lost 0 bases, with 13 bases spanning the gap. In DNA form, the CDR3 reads TGTGCCATCAGTGAAAAGGCGTACAGTAGCACAGATACGCAGTATTTT. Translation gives CAISEKAYSSTDTQYF.

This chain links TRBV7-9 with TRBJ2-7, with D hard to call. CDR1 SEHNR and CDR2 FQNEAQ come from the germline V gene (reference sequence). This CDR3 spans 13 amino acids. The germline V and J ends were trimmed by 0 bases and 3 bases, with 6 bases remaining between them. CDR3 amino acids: CASSLAQVYEQYF. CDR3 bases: TGTGCCAGCAGCTTAGCCCAGGTCTACGAGCAGTACTTC.

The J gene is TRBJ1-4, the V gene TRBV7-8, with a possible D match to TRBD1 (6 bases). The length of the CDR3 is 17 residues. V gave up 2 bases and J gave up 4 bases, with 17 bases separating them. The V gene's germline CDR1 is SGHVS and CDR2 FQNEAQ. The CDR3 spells CASSLRESTGFNEKLFF. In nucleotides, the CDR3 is TGTGCCAGCAGCTTAAGGGAATCGACAGGCTTTAATGAAAAACTGTTTTTT. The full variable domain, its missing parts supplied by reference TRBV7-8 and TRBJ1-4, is GAGVSQSPRYKVAKRGQDVALRCDPISGHVSLFWYQQALGQGPEFLTYFQNEAQLDKSGLPSDRFFAERPEGSVSTLKIQRTQQEDSAVYLCASSLRESTGFNEKLFFGSGTQLSVL.

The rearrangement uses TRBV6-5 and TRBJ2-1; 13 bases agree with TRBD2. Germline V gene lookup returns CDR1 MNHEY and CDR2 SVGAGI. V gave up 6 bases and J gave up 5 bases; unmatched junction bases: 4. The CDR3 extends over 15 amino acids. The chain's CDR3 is CASRPGLAGDNEQFF. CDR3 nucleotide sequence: TGTGCCAGCAGACCCGGACTAGCGGGGGACAATGAGCAGTTCTTC.

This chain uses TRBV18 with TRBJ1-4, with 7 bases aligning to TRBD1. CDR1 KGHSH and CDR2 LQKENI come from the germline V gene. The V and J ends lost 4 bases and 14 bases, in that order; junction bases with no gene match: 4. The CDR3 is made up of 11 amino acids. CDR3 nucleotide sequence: TGTGCCAGCTCACAGGACAGGTCGCTGTTTTTT. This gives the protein CASSQDRSLFF.

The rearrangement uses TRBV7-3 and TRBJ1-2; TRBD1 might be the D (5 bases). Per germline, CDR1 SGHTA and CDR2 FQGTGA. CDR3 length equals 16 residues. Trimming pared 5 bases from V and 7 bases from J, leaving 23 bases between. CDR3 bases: TGTGCCAGCAGCCCAGCGGGGGGAGGGGTTGGTAGTGGCTACACCTTC. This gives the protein CASSPAGGGVGSGYTF.

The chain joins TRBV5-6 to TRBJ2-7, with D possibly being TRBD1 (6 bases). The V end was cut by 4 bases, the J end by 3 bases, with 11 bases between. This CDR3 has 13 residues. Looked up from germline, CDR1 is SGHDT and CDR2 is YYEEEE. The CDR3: CASSRTGIYEQYF. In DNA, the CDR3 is TGTGCCAGCAGCCGTACAGGGATCTACGAGCAGTACTTC.

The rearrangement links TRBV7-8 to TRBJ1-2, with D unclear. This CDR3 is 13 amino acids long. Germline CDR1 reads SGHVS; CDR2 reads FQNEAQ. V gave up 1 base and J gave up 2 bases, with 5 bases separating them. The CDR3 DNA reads TGTGCCAGCAGCTTAGGAGGGAACTATGGCTACACCTTC. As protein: CASSLGGNYGYTF.

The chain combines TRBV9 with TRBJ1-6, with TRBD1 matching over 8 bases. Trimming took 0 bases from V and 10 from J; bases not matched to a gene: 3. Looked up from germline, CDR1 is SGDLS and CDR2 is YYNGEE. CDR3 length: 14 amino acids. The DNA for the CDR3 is TGTGCCAGCAGCGTAGCAGGGGGCGAATCACCCCTCCACTTT. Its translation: CASSVAGGESPLHF.

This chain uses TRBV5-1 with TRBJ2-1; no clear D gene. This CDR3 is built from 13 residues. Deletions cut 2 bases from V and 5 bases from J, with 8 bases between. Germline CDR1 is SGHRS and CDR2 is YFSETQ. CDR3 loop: CASSFQENNEQFF. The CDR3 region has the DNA TGCGCCAGCAGCTTTCAGGAAAACAATGAGCAGTTCTTC.

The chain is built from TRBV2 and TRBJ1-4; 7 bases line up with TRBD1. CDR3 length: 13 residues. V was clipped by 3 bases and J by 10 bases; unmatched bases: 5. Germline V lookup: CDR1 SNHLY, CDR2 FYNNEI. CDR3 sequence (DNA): TGTGCCAGCAGTGAGACAGGGTACGGAAAACTGTTTTTT. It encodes CASSETGYGKLFF.

The CDR3 DNA follows: TGTGCCAGCACCGCGCAGCGGGTTCGGGGTGATGAGCAGTTCTTC. This codes for CASTAQRVRGDEQFF. This chain connects TRBV6-1 to TRBJ2-1; D might be TRBD2 (6 bases). CDR3 length: 15 amino acids. Trimming shortened V by 7 bases and J by 8 bases, and 21 bases separated the two germline ends. CDR1 MNHNS and CDR2 SASEGT come from the germline V gene.

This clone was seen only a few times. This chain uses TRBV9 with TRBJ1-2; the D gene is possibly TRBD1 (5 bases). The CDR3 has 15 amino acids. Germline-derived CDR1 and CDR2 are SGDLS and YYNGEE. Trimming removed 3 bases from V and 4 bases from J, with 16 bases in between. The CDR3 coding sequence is TGTGCCAGCAGCGAGGGGCTAGTATCTACCTATGGCTACACCTTC. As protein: CASSEGLVSTYGYTF.

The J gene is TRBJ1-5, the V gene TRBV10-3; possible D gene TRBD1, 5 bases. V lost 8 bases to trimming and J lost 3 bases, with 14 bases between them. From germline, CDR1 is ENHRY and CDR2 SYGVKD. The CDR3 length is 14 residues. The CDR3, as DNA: TGTGCCATCGGTCCAGGGCCCTCCAATCAGCCCCAGCATTTT. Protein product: CAIGPGPSNQPQHF.

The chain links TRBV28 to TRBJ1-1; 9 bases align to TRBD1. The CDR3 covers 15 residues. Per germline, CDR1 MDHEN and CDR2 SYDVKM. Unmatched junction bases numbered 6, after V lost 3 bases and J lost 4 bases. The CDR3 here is CASSFADRGSTEAFF. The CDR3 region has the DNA TGTGCCAGCAGTTTCGCGGACAGGGGTAGCACTGAAGCTTTCTTT. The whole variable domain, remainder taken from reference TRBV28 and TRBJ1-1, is DVKVTQSSRYLVKRTGEKVFLECVQDMDHENMFWYRQDPGLGLRLIYFSYDVKMKEKGDIPEGYSVSREKKERFSLILESASTNQTSMYLCASSFADRGSTEAFFGQGTRLTVV.

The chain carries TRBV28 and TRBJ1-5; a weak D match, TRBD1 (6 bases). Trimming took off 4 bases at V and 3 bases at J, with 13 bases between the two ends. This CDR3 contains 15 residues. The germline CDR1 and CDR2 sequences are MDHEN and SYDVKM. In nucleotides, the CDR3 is TGTGCCAGCAGTTCCCGACAGGACTCCAATCAGCCCCAGCATTTT. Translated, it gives CASSSRQDSNQPQHF.

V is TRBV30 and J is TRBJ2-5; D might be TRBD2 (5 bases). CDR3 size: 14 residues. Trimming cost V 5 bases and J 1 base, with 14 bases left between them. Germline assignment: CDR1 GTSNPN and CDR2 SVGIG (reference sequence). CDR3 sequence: CAWSFLSVQETQYF. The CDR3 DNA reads TGTGCCTGGTCTTTCCTTAGCGTCCAAGAGACCCAGTACTTC.

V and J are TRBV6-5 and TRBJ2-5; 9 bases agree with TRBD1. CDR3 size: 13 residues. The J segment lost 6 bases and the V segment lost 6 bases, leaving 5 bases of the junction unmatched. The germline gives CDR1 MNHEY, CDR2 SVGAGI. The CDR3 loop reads CASRLDRGKTQYF. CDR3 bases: TGTGCCAGCAGACTCGACAGGGGGAAGACCCAGTACTTC.